This T cell receptor (beta chain) was identified in a study of vaccination and CD4 T cells after COVID-19. Background on the study: The study collected post-vaccine samples a median around 66 days after dose two, with a range of 14 to 241. The study, taken as a whole, reports: Median SARS-CoV-2-reactive clonotype numbers rose nonsignificantly, roughly 21 to 38. Convalescent patients' median share of reactive clones seen only post-vaccination was approximately 85%.

This CDR3 has 14 residues. Trimming pared 3 bases from V and 4 bases from J, leaving 16 bases between. From germline, CDR1 is DFQATT and CDR2 SNEGSKA (reference sequence). TCRdb recomputed calls from the PCR reads with MiXCR, one row per CDR3 protein. The profile shows fewer than 20,000 distinct CDR3 sequences, approximately 71% of them singletons. This clonotype has a handful of counts. The antigen remains unidentified. This material consisted of CD4+ T cells from blood, taken after SARS-CoV-2 vaccination. The clonotype originates from a human donor who had recovered from COVID-19. The rearrangement joins TRBV20-1 to TRBJ2-7, with TRBD2 as a possible D gene (6 bases). This CDR3 reads CSASIGSKGYEQYF. The CDR3 nucleotides are TGCAGTGCTAGTATCGGGAGTAAGGGTTACGAGCAGTACTTC.